The 8 T cell receptor beta chains presented below share a single source sample, sequenced in a study of control samples from healthy donors and cancer patients (dated by TCRdb to 2019 to 2021). Library method: the immunoSEQ multiplex PCR assay. The clones in this table, taken by TCRdb from immuneACCESS, are in-frame only. Not every clone is retained; where verified, under half of the shortfall comes from an unresolved V gene, and the cause of the rest is unknown. In this sample the table shows 100,000 to 150,000 clones, 80% to 90% of which occur a single time. About 2.7% of the sample is in the top ten clones. The sample consisted of blood. The receptors come from a man aged 60 to 69 in good health.

This clone appeared once. The genes are TRBV21-1 and TRBJ1-3. TRBV21-1 is termed a pseudogene. The CDR3 totals 17 residues. The CDR3 coding sequence is TGTGCCAGCAGCATTCGGTCGGGAACCTACTCTGGAAACACCATATATTTT. Translation gives CASSIRSGTYSGNTIYF.

J is TRBJ1-3 and V is TRBV9; D is unresolved. V was pared by 0 bases and J by 8 bases, with 6 bases between. The CDR3 consists of 12 residues. The germline CDR1 and CDR2 sequences are SGDLS and YYNGEE. CDR3 loop: CASSVVDDTIYF. The DNA for the CDR3 is TGTGCCAGCAGCGTAGTTGATGACACCATATATTTT.

This clone appeared a single time. V is TRBV5-6 and J is TRBJ2-1; D may be TRBD1 (6 bases). The germline V gene encodes CDR1 SGHDT and CDR2 YYEEEE. CDR3 length: 15 amino acids. Between the trimmed V and J ends, which lost 0 bases and 6 bases, there was a span of 13 bases. CDR3 loop: CASSLGGTQINEQFF. CDR3 coding DNA: TGTGCCAGCAGCTTGGGGGGGACACAGATCAATGAGCAGTTCTTC.

V and J are TRBV29-1 and TRBJ1-1, with D possibly matching TRBD1 (6 bases). In germline, CDR1 is SQVTM, CDR2 ANQGSEA. Trimming pared 5 bases from V and 7 bases from J, leaving 8 bases between. This CDR3 is built from 10 residues. The CDR3 here is CSVYRVEAFF. Here the CDR3 DNA reads TGCAGCGTTTACAGGGTTGAAGCTTTCTTT.

This clone has a single count. The J gene is TRBJ1-6, the V gene TRBV30; D is uncertain. The germline V gene has CDR1 GTSNPN and CDR2 SVGIG (reference sequence). CDR3 length: 14 residues. V dropped 0 bases and J dropped 7 bases, with 10 bases sitting between them. The CDR3 sequence is CAWSVSDGNSPLHF. In nucleotides, the CDR3 is TGTGCCTGGAGTGTATCGGACGGAAATTCACCCCTCCACTTT.

The chain is built from TRBV18 and TRBJ2-7; 7 bases map to TRBD1. CDR1 is KGHSH, CDR2 LQKENI, per germline. V was pared by 3 bases and J by 2 bases, with 1 base of the junction left unmatched. This CDR3 has 13 residues. In DNA, the CDR3 is TGTGCCAGCTCACCCCAGGGGGCCTACGAGCAGTACTTC. Protein sequence: CASSPQGAYEQYF.

This chain connects TRBV24-1 to TRBJ2-1, with TRBD1 identical over 8 bases. Germline V CDR1 and CDR2: KGHDR, SFDVKD. The CDR3 sequence is 13 residues long. Trimming at V came to 10 bases and at J to 9 bases, leaving 10 bases not matched to a gene. CDR3 sequence reads: CATNDRGYGEQFF. CDR3 in DNA: TGTGCCACGAACGACAGGGGATACGGTGAGCAGTTCTTC.

The V and J genes are TRBV9 and TRBJ1-4; TRBD1 matches 7 bases. The germline CDR1 and CDR2 sequences are SGDLS and YYNGEE. The CDR3 has 13 amino acids. The ends lost 7 bases at V and 5 bases at J; junction bases unmatched: 5. The CDR3 coding sequence is TGTGCCAGCTCGGGACAGATAAATGAAAAACTGTTTTTT. Amino acids: CASSGQINEKLFF.